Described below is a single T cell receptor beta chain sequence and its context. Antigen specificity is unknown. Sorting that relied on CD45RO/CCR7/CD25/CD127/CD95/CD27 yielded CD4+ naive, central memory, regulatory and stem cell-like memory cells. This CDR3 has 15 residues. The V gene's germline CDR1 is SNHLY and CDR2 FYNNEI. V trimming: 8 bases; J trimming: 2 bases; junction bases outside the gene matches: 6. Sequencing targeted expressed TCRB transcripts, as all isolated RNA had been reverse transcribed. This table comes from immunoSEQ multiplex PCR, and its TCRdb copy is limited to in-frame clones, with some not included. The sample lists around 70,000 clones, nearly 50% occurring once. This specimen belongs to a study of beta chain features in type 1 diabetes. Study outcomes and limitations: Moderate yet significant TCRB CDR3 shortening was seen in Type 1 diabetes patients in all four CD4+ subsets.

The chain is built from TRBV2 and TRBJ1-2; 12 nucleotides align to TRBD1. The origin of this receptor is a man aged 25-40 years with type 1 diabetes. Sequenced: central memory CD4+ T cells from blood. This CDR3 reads CASSTGTGGNYGYTF. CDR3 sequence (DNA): TGTGCCAGCTCCACCGGGACAGGGGGCAACTATGGCTACACCTTC.